One sample yielded the 14 T cell receptor beta chains listed below, sequenced in a study of blood T cell repertoires in COVID-19. Clones were sequenced by immunoSEQ multiplex PCR, and TCRdb holds only the in-frame ones, with some missing. The table shows 130,000 or so clones, with approximately 89% occurring only once. Sequenced sample: peripheral blood. These receptors were obtained from a woman aged 70 to 79 with COVID-19, enrolled during active disease.

The V and J genes are TRBV3-1 (or the pseudogene TRBV3-2) and TRBJ1-1; unclear D gene. V lost 4 bases and J 7 bases, leaving 13 bases between the germline ends. Germline CDR1 is LGHDT and CDR2 is YNNKEL (reference sequence). This CDR3 comprises 13 residues. DNA for the CDR3: TGTGCCAGCAGCCGAGCTCCGGGTTTTGAAGCTTTCTTT. It is translated as CASSRAPGFEAFF.

V is TRBV4-2 and J is TRBJ2-5; TRBD2 matches at 16 bases. V lost 4 bases, J lost 5 bases, and 10 bases stayed unmatched. The CDR3 is made up of 18 amino acids. CDR1 and CDR2 from the germline V gene are LGHNA and YNFKEQ. For the CDR3, the DNA is TGTGCCAGCAGCCCTGGGACTAGCGGGGGGGCGGTGAGGGAGACCCAGTACTTC. It is translated as CASSPGTSGGAVRETQYF.

The genes are TRBV9 and TRBJ2-2; TRBD2 agrees at 11 bases. Per the germline V gene, CDR1 is SGDLS and CDR2 is YYNGEE. The CDR3 runs to 15 residues. Trimming at V came to 4 bases and at J to 6 bases, leaving 5 bases not matched to a gene. CDR3 in DNA: TGTGCCAGCAGCCCTTATAGCGGGGGGGCCGGGGAGCTGTTTTTT. Amino acid sequence: CASSPYSGGAGELFF.

The chain couples TRBV7-6 to TRBJ2-7; D is perhaps TRBD2 (5 bases). This CDR3 is built from 12 residues. The ends were cut back, 4 bases at V and 6 bases at J, with 10 bases in the middle. Per germline, CDR1 SGHVS and CDR2 FNYEAQ. This CDR3 is CASSSQRGEQYF. CDR3 nucleotide sequence: TGTGCCAGCAGCTCGCAACGGGGCGAGCAGTACTTC.

The chain combines TRBV6-5 with TRBJ1-1; the match to TRBD1 covers 7 bases. The V and J ends lost 6 bases and 4 bases, in that order; junction bases with no gene match: 11. The CDR3 is 15 residues long. Looked up from germline, CDR1 is MNHEY and CDR2 is SVGAGI. CDR3 nucleotides: TGTGCCAGCAGCCAACCGGGACAGCCGGGCACTGAAGCTTTCTTT. Protein: CASSQPGQPGTEAFF.

The chain has TRBV5-1 and TRBJ2-1; TRBD1 matches at 9 bases. The CDR3 covers 18 residues. V lost 0 bases, J lost 7 bases, and 14 bases stayed unmatched. CDR1 and CDR2 from the germline V gene are SGHRS and YFSETQ. In nucleotides, the CDR3 is TGCGCCAGCAGCTTGGGAACTGTACCGGGACAGGGAATAAATGAGCAGTTCTTC. This translates into CASSLGTVPGQGINEQFF.

Turning to this clone: The junction shows a germline mismatch at one end, possibly a read error. The rearrangement links TRBV28 to TRBJ1-4; the match to TRBD1 covers 8 bases. This CDR3 comprises 12 residues. Germline V gives CDR1 MDHEN, CDR2 SYDVKM. CDR3 sequence: CASSRTTGGYAF. For the CDR3, the DNA is TGTGCCAGCAGTCGAACCACAGGGGGTTATGCTTTT. The complete variable domain, with remaining parts taken from reference TRBV28 and TRBJ1-4, reads DVKVTQSSRYLVKRTGEKVFLECVQDMDHENMFWYRQDPGLGLRLIYFSYDVKMKEKGDIPEGYSVSREKKERFSLILESASTNQTSMYLCASSRTTGGYAFGSGTQLSVL.

This clone was detected a few times. The chain has TRBV5-1 and TRBJ1-4, with TRBD1 matching 7 bases. V gave up 4 bases and J gave up 4 bases; unmatched junction bases: 7. Germline V gene data show CDR1 as SGHRS and CDR2 as YFSETQ. The CDR3 length is 15 residues. CDR3 in amino acids: CASSPGTAVNEKLFF. The CDR3, as DNA: TGCGCCAGCAGCCCCGGGACAGCAGTTAATGAAAAACTGTTTTTT.

A single count supports this clone. The chain recombines TRBV28 with TRBJ2-3, with 9 bases that match TRBD2. There are 15 residues in the CDR3. CDR1 and CDR2 from the germline V gene are MDHEN and SYDVKM. V lost 5 bases, J lost 2 bases, and 5 bases stayed unmatched. The CDR3 bases are TGTGCCAGCAGTGCGCGGGGGGGAAACACAGATACGCAGTATTTT. It is translated as CASSARGGNTDTQYF.

This chain connects TRBV9 to TRBJ1-2; TRBD1 is a possible D gene (6 bases). Germline loops: CDR1 SGDLS, CDR2 YYNGEE. The length of the CDR3 is 12 residues. The CDR3: CSTGSWEYGYTF. For the CDR3, the DNA is TGTTCTACAGGGTCTTGGGAGTATGGCTACACCTTC.

The rearrangement joins TRBV28 to TRBJ1-3; D gene uncertain. Trimming cost V 5 bases and J 3 bases, with 11 bases left between them. This CDR3 region has 14 residues. CDR1 and CDR2 from the germline V gene are MDHEN and SYDVKM. The CDR3 coding sequence is TGTGCCAGCAGTCCAGTGCGCGGTGGAAACACCATATATTTT. Encoded protein: CASSPVRGGNTIYF.

The chain joins TRBV5-1 to TRBJ2-5; D perhaps matches TRBD1 (6 bases). In germline, CDR1 is SGHRS, CDR2 YFSETQ. V shed 4 bases and J shed 3 bases, with 16 bases lying between them. The CDR3 has 15 amino acids. The CDR3 DNA is TGCGCCAGCAGCGAGCCGGACAGTGGGAAAGAGACCCAGTACTTC. This encodes CASSEPDSGKETQYF.

V and J are TRBV6-5 and TRBJ1-5; the D gene is possibly TRBD1 (5 bases). Per the germline V gene, CDR1 is MNHEY and CDR2 is SVGAGI. The CDR3 length is 12 residues. The V gene lost 7 bases and the J gene lost 8 bases, with 12 bases spanning the gap. The CDR3 is CASKEGRKPQHF. CDR3 bases: TGTGCCAGCAAGGAGGGGAGGAAGCCCCAGCATTTT.

This chain connects TRBV6-6 to TRBJ1-4; maybe TRBD1 (6 bases). CDR3 length: 13 residues. V shed 7 bases and J shed 6 bases, with 12 bases lying between them. Germline-derived CDR1 and CDR2 are MNHNY and SVGAGI (reference sequence). The CDR3 DNA sequence: TGTGCCAGCACCAAAGGGGGTTATGAAAAACTGTTTTTT. Protein sequence: CASTKGGYEKLFF.